The entry below gives a single T cell receptor beta chain sequence along with its context. The CDR3 is made up of 13 amino acids. Germline CDR1 is SGHAT and CDR2 is FQNNGV. From the 5' RACE reads, TCRdb lists one entry per CDR3 protein and no DNA. The sample table sets out about half a million distinct CDR3 sequences. This sample was taken from a study of T cells expressing NK-cell markers. The specimen sequenced was blood T cells: a sorted CD56 or NKG2C T cell subset, CD4+ or CD8+ T cells, or bulk PBMC T cells (not recorded which). This chain links TRBV11-2 with TRBJ2-1; TCRdb returns TRBD2, unconfirmable since there is no DNA. The sequence derives from a woman between 50 and 59 years old in good health. CDR3 in amino acids: CASSLDGSDEQFF. The full variable domain, rest sourced from reference TRBV11-2 and TRBJ2-1, is EAGVAQSPRYKIIEKRQSVAFWCNPISGHATLYWYQQILGQGPKLLIQFQNNGVVDDSQLPKDRFSAERLKGVDSTLKIQPAKLEDSAVYLCASSLDGSDEQFFGPGTRLTVL.